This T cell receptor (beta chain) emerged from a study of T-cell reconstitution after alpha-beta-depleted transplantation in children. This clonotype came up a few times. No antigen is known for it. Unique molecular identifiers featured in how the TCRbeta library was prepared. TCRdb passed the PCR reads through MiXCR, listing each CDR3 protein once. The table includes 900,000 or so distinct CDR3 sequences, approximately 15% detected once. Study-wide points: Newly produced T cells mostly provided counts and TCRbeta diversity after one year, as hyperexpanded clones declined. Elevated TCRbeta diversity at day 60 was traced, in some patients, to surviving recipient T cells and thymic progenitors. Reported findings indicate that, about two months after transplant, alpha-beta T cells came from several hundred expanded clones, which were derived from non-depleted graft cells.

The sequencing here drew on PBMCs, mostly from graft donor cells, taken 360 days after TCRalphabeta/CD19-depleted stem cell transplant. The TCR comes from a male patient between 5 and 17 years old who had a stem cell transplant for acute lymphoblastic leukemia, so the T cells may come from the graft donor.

CDR3 DNA: TGCGCCAGCAGCTTGGGGGGACTAGCGGGGGCCTACGAGCAGTACTTC. Translated: CASSLGGLAGAYEQYF. The rearrangement joins TRBV5-1 to TRBJ2-7; 14 positions match TRBD2. Trimming took 0 bases from V and 2 from J; bases not matched to a gene: 1. The CDR3 runs 16 residues. The germline CDR1 and CDR2 sequences are SGHRS and YFSETQ.